A selection of T cell receptor beta chains follows, all from one sample in a study of T cells after yellow fever vaccination. TCRdb itself ran the 5' RACE reads through MiXCR, one entry per CDR3 protein. The sample consists of 200,000 to 300,000 distinct CDR3 sequences, roughly 13% of them appearing once. The specimen was CD4+ T cells sorted from PBMCs, collected 45 days after the yellow fever booster vaccination. Receptors originate from a man younger than 40 who received the YFV17D yellow fever vaccine. Both conserved end residues are part of each CDR3. The D gene is left open where the match is weak. Only some rows state a clone size, as once, few, many or a class for expanded clones.

clone size,V gene,J gene,D gene,CDR3 DNA,CDR3 protein
NA,TRBV27,TRBJ1-1,NA,TGTGCCAGCAGACGGACGCGGGCGGACGGCACTGAAGCTTTCTTT,CASRRTRADGTEAFF
NA,TRBV7-9,TRBJ1-5,TRBD1,TGTGCCAGCAGCTTAGCGGGACAGATAAATCAGCCCCAGCATTTT,CASSLAGQINQPQHF
few,TRBV7-6,TRBJ2-7,NA,TGTGCCAGCAGCTTATCTTCCAGGGACGAGCAGTACTTC,CASSLSSRDEQYF
few,TRBV12-3/TRBV12-4,TRBJ2-7,NA,TGTGCCAGCAGTATCGTGGCAGGCCACCTTGTCTTC,CASSIVAGHLVF
NA,TRBV7-2,TRBJ2-3,TRBD2,TGTGCCAGCAGCCTGGGACTAGGGGTGGATACGCAGTATTTT,CASSLGLGVDTQYF
few,TRBV12-3/TRBV12-4,TRBJ2-3,NA,TGTGCCAGCGGATCGGGGGATACGCAGTATTTT,CASGSGDTQYF
NA,TRBV20-1,TRBJ2-7,TRBD2,TGCAGTGCGACCCACTCTAGCGGGAGTTACGAGCAGTACTTC,CSATHSSGSYEQYF
NA,TRBV30,TRBJ2-1,NA,TGTGCCTGGACAAGCCGGATCTTCTACAATGAGCAGTTCTTC,CAWTSRIFYNEQFF
NA,TRBV11-2,TRBJ2-1,NA,TGTGCCAGCAGCTTAGTAGACAGCAGCTCCTACAATGAGCAGTTCTTC,CASSLVDSSSYNEQFF
few,TRBV29-1,TRBJ2-5,NA,TGCAGCGTTGATCCAGGGAGGTTAGAGACCCAGTACTTC,CSVDPGRLETQYF
few,TRBV20-1,TRBJ2-1,TRBD2,TGCAGTGCGAGGGAAAGACTAGCGGGGTCCTACAATGAGCAGTTCTTC,CSARERLAGSYNEQFF
NA,TRBV11-2,TRBJ1-3,NA,TGTGCCAGCAGCTTAGTGGGAAGCTCTGGAAACACCATATATTTT,CASSLVGSSGNTIYF
few,TRBV12-3/TRBV12-4,TRBJ2-7,NA,TGTGCCAGCAGTTTATTTACGGGCGTAACCTACGAGCAGTACTTC,CASSLFTGVTYEQYF
many,TRBV7-2,TRBJ1-2,NA,TGTGCCAGCAGCTCCGCGGTCGGGGGGCGGGGATATGGCTACACCTTC,CASSSAVGGRGYGYTF
NA,TRBV20-1,TRBJ2-6,NA,TGCAGTGCTAGTCGTGGTGCTGCGGCCAACGTCCTGACTTTC,CSASRGAAANVLTF
NA,TRBV19,TRBJ2-2,NA,TGTGCCAGTAAATGGAGGGCCAACACGGGGGAGCTGTTTTTT,CASKWRANTGELFF
few,TRBV5-1,TRBJ2-3,TRBD2,TGCGCCAGCAACAGCGGGGAAAGCACAGATACGCAGTATTTT,CASNSGESTDTQYF
NA,TRBV3-1,TRBJ2-4,NA,TGTGCCAGCAGCCAAGAAAAGACTCAGTACTTC,CASSQEKTQYF
few,TRBV7-2,TRBJ2-3,TRBD2,TGTGCCAGCAGCTTTAGCGGGAGTGGCACAGATACGCAGTATTTT,CASSFSGSGTDTQYF